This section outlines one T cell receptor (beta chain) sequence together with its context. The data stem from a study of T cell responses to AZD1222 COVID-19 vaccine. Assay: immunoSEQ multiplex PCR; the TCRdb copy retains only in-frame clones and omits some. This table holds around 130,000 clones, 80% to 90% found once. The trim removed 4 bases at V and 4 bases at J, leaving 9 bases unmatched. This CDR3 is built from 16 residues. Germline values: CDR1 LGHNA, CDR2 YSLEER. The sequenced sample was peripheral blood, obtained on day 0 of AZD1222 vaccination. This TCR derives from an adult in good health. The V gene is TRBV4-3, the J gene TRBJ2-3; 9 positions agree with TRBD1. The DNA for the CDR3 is TGCGCCAGCAGCCTGAGGCCGGGACAGGGCGCAGATACGCAGTATTTT. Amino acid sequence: CASSLRPGQGADTQYF.